The 5 T cell receptor beta chains in this list originate from one sample, sequenced in a study of molecular identifiers for immune sequencing clone quantification. TCRdb recomputed calls from the PCR reads with MiXCR, one row per CDR3 protein. The table records hundreds of thousands of distinct CDR3 sequences, about 25% of them present only once. The material sequenced was naive CD8+ T cells from blood, with Jurkat cell RNA spiked in. Subset meaning: FACS-sorted CD8+CD4-CCR7+CD45RA+ naive T cells. These receptors came from a human donor in good health. Some libraries in this study had Jurkat cell RNA spiked in.

The chain joins TRBV28 to TRBJ1-4; D is ambiguous. This CDR3 spans 15 amino acids. V was pared by 5 bases and J by 8 bases, with 18 bases between. Germline V gives CDR1 MDHEN, CDR2 SYDVKM. CDR3 residues: CASSPGRGSLEKLFF. CDR3 nucleotide sequence: TGTGCCAGCAGTCCAGGACGGGGAAGCCTCGAAAAACTGTTTTTT.

There are a few counts of this clonotype. The chain carries TRBV19 and TRBJ2-7; perhaps D is TRBD1 or TRBD2 (5 bases each). Germline CDR1 and CDR2: LNHDA and SQIVND (reference sequence). The CDR3 has 13 residues. V was cut by 4 bases and J by 6 bases, with 13 bases left in between. The CDR3 region is CASSSVGTVEQYF. In nucleotides, the CDR3 is TGTGCCAGTAGTAGCGTAGGGACGGTCGAGCAGTACTTC.

This clonotype was recorded a few times. CDR3 nucleotides: TGTGCCAGCAGCCAAGTGCCAGTATACTCTGGGGCCAACGTCCTGACTTTC. It codes for CASSQVPVYSGANVLTF. The rearrangement joins TRBV3-1 to TRBJ2-6; no definite D call. The CDR3 is 17 amino acids. The germline V and J ends were trimmed by 1 base and 0 bases, with 10 bases remaining between them. Germline V lookup: CDR1 LGHDT, CDR2 YNNKEL (reference sequence). The complete variable domain, with remaining parts taken from reference TRBV3-1 and TRBJ2-6, reads DTAVSQTPKYLVTQMGNDKSIKCEQNLGHDTMYWYKQDSKKFLKIMFSYNNKELIINETVPNRFSPKSPDKAHLNLHINSLELGDSAVYFCASSQVPVYSGANVLTFGAGSRLTVL.

This clonotype has just one count. A junction end diverges from the germline sequence, so it may reflect a read error. The rearrangement links TRBV2 to TRBJ2-5; tentative D call: TRBD2 (5 bases). This CDR3 contains 16 residues. The V gene's germline CDR1 is SNHLY and CDR2 FYNNEI. Here the CDR3 DNA reads TGTACCAGCAGTGAAGCGCTTCGAGGGTGGGGAGAGACCCAGTACTTC. Protein product: CTSSEALRGWGETQYF.

About this clonotype itself: This may stem from a read error, because a much larger clone lies one nucleotide away. The V gene is TRBV9, the J gene TRBJ2-6; D may be TRBD2 (6 bases). Trimming stripped 4 bases from V and 6 bases from J, with 20 bases between. Germline CDR1 SGDLS, CDR2 YYNGEE. This CDR3 comprises 17 residues. Written as DNA, the CDR3 is TGTGCCAGCAGCCCCGGTGGTACGGGGACTGTGGCCAACGTCCTGACTTTC. Its protein product is CASSPGGTGTVANVLTF.